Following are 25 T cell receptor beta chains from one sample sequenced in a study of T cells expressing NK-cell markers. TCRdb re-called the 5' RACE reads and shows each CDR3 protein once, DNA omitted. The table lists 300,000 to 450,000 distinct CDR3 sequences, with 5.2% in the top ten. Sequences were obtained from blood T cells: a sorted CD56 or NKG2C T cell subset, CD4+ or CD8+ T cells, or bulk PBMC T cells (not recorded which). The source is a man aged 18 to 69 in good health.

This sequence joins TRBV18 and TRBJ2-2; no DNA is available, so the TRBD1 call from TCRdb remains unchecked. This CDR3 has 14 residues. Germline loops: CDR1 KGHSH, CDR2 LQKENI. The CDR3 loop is CASSPEWQGGGLFF.

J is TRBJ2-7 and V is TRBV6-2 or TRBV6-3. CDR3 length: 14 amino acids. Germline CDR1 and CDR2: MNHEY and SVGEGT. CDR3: CATIRTGGSYEQYF.

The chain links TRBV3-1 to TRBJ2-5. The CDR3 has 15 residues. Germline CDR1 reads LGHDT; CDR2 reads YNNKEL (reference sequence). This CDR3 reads CASSRLTGHQGTQYF.

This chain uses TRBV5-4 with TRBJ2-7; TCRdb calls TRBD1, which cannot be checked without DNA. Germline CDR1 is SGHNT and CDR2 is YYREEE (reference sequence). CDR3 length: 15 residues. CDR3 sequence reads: CASSSLGQGAYEQYF.

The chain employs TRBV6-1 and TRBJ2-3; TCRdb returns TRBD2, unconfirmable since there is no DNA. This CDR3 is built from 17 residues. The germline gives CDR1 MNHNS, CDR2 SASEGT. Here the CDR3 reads CASSRQGRGVGTDTQYF.

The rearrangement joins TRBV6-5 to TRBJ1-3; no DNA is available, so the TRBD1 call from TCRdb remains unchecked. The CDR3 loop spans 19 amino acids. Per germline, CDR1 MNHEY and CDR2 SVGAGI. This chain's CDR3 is CASSYEGTGNTISGNTIYF.

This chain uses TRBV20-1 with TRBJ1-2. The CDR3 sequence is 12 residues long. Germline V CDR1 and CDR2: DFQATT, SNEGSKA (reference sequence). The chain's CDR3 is CSASQPSYGYTF.

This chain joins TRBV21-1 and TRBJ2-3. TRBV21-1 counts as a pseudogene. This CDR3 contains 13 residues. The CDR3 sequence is CASSNRITDTQYF.

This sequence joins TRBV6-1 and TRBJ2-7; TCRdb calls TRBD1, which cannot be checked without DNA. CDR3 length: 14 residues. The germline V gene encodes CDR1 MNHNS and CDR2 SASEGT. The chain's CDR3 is CASRSRGNAGEQYF.

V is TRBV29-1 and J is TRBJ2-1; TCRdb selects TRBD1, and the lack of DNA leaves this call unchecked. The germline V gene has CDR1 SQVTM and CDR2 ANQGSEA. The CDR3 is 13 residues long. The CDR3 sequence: CSVVWDRKNEQFF.

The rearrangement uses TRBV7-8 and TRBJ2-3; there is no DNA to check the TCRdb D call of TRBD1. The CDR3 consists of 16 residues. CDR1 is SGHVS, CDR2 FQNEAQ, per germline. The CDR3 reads CASSHIFRGQWDTQYF.

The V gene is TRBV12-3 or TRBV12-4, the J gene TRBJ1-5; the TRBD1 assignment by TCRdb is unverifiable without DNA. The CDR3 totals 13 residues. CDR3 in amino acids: CASGYRGHQPQHF.

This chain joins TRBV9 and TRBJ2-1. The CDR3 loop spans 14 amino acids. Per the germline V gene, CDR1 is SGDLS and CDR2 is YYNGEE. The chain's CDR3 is CASSRPGSYNEQFF.

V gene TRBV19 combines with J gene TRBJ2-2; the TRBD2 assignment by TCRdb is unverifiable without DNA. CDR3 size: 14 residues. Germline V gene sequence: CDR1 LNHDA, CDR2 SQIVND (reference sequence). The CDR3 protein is CASSPWEGTGELFF.

The CDR3 spells CASSPGPGSGGTYNEQFF. This chain joins TRBV12-3 or TRBV12-4 and TRBJ2-1; TCRdb's D call, TRBD1, is unchecked because there is no DNA. There are 18 residues in the CDR3.

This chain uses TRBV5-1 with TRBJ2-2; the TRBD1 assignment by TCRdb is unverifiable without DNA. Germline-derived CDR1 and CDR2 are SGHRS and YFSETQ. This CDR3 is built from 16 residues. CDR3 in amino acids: CASSATGDWGTGELFF.

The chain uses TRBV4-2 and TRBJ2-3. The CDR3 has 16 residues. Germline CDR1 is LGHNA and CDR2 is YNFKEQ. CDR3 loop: CASSQDGASGTDTQYF.

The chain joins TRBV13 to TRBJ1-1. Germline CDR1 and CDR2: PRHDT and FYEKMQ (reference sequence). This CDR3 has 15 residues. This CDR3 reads CASSTGRQMNTEAFF.

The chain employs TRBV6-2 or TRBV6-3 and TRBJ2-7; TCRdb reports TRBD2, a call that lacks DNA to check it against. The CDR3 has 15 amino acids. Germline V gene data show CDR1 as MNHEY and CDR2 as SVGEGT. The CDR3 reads CASSYGGDSSYEQYF.

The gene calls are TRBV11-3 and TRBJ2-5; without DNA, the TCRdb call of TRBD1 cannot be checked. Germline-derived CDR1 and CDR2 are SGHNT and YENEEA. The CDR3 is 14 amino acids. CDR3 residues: CASSLKGWGETQYF.

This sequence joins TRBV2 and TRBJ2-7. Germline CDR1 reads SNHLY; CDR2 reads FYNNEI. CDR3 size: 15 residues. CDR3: CASSEVSVLVHEQYF.

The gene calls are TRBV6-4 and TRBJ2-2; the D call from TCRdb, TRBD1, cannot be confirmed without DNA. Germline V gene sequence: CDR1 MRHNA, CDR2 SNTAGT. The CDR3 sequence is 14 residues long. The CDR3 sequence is CASSAGTGAGELFF.

CDR3 region: CASRPWGPSNEQYF. The gene calls are TRBV5-1 and TRBJ2-7; TCRdb selects TRBD1, and the lack of DNA leaves this call unchecked. Looked up from germline, CDR1 is SGHRS and CDR2 is YFSETQ. This CDR3 contains 14 residues.

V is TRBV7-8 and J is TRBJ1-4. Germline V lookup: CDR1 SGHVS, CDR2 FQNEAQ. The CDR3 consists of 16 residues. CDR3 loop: CASSTRGLGKNEKLFF.

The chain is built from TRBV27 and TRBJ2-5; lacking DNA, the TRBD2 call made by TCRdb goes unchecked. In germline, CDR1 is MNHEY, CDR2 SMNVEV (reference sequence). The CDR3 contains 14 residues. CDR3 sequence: CASSLAGSTGAQYF.